This TCR beta chain emerged from a study of control samples from healthy donors and cancer patients (dated by TCRdb to the early 2020s). The CDR3 has 16 amino acids, counting the end cysteine and phenylalanine. Just CDR3 DNA is preserved here, 48 bases in frame from base 1. The junction shows trimming of 1 base on V and 0 bases on J, and the gene matches do not reach 1 base of it. According to the germline V gene, CDR1 reads LGHNA and CDR2 reads YSLEER. The library came from the immunoSEQ multiplex PCR assay. In TCRdb, the immuneACCESS table is reduced to in-frame sequences with V and J assigned. These tables do not hold every clone; where another copy was compared, an unresolved V gene accounts for under half, and the others remain unexplained. The sample contains approximately 150,000 clones, roughly 89% of them found a single time. The ten largest clones represent over 4.5% of the sample. Regarding this clone: There is no known antigen for this receptor. There are no base qualities to consult, and no much larger clone falls within one base.

The receptor's source is a man younger than 45 in good health. This chain is built from TRBV4-3 and TRBJ2-2; the junction holds 8 bases that match TRBD2. The specimen was blood. The CDR3 reads CASSQGAGANTGELFF. The base sequence is TGCGCCAGCAGCCAAGGAGCGGGGGCGAACACCGGGGAGCTGTTTTTT.